This T cell receptor beta chain stems from a study of blood T cell repertoires in COVID-19. Germline V CDR1 and CDR2: SGHRS, YFSETQ. V trimming: 2 bases; J trimming: 9 bases; junction bases outside the gene matches: 13. CDR3 length equals 16 residues. This clone was detected only once. As processed by the authors: Estimation of nucleated cell counts was performed using reference gene primer amplification. Only in-frame clones appear in the TCRdb table, and some are missing; sequencing was by immunoSEQ multiplex PCR. V and J calls and clone size come straight from that table; D and trimming were deduced from the DNA. The sample records 150,000 or so clones, roughly nine tenths being singletons.

The TCR comes from a woman between 40 and 55 years old with acute or convalescent COVID-19. This chain uses TRBV5-1 with TRBJ2-1; 8 bases are shared with TRBD2. The specimen was peripheral blood. The CDR3 DNA follows: TGCGCCAGCAGCTTCGAAATAGCGGGGAAAGGGGGTGAGCAGTTCTTC. Translated: CASSFEIAGKGGEQFF.